This T cell receptor beta chain is from a study of blood T cell repertoires in COVID-19. Background on the study: Samples came from the United States, Italy and Spain, spanning acute and convalescent COVID-19.

Sequencing was performed with immunoSEQ multiplex PCR; in TCRdb, only in-frame clones are kept and a portion is missing. The table includes approximately 480,000 clones, 87% detected once. Either two negative PCRs, clearance, or symptom resolution qualified Cohort 3 donors as recovered. V lost 3 bases and J lost 6; bases outside the gene matches: 9. CDR1 KGHSH and CDR2 LQKENI come from the germline V gene. CDR3 length: 16 amino acids. This clonotype originated in a woman between 18 and 29 years old who had recovered from COVID-19. This chain joins TRBV18 and TRBJ2-7, with 12 bases identical to TRBD1. The sequencing input was PBMCs or T cells enriched from blood (not recorded which). CDR3 protein: CASSPISGTGGVEQYF. In DNA, the CDR3 is TGTGCCAGCTCACCGATTTCCGGGACAGGGGGCGTCGAGCAGTACTTC. Drawing the rest from reference TRBV18 and TRBJ2-7, the complete variable domain is NAGVMQNPRHLVRRRGQEARLRCSPMKGHSHVYWYRQLPEEGLKFMVYLQKENIIDESGMPKERFSAEFPKEGPSILRIQQVVRGDSAAYFCASSPISGTGGVEQYFGPGTRLTVT.